One sample yielded the 5 T cell receptor beta chains listed below, sequenced in a study of T-cell memory formation after mild COVID-19. TCRdb analysed the 5' RACE reads with MiXCR anew, one entry per CDR3 protein. The table records approximately 500,000 distinct CDR3 sequences, more than 20% of them present only once. Specimen: PBMCs or a T cell subset sorted from them (not recorded which). The receptors shown here come from an adult woman who had mild COVID-19 (a few samples of this study predate the infection). Cell type and time point are not known.

This clonotype was detected a few times. This chain uses TRBV5-6 with TRBJ2-2, with 12 positions matching TRBD2. This CDR3 is 17 amino acids long. V shed 4 bases, J shed 1 base, and the junction held 5 bases outside the gene matches. Per germline, CDR1 SGHDT and CDR2 YYEEEE. The CDR3 spells CASSGLLAGGNTGELFF. Written as DNA, the CDR3 is TGTGCCAGCAGCGGCCTACTAGCGGGAGGGAACACCGGGGAGCTGTTTTTT.

This clonotype was seen repeatedly, ten times or more. The gene calls are TRBV12-3 or TRBV12-4 and TRBJ1-5; the D is unclear. The V end was cut by 3 bases, the J end by 3 bases, with 15 bases between. The CDR3 covers 16 residues. CDR3 loop: CASSFLAPSPNQPQHF. Here the CDR3 DNA reads TGTGCCAGCAGTTTTTTGGCCCCCAGCCCCAATCAGCCCCAGCATTTT.

This clonotype came up a few times. V is TRBV6-5 and J is TRBJ1-1; 9 nucleotides agree with TRBD1. The germline V gene has CDR1 MNHEY and CDR2 SVGAGI. The CDR3 is 16 amino acids. Trimming cost V 6 bases and J 1 base; bases outside gene matches: 9. The CDR3 here is CASRLDRGGRNTEAFF. The CDR3 DNA reads as TGTGCCAGCAGATTAGACAGGGGGGGAAGGAACACTGAAGCTTTCTTT.

The chain combines TRBV6-5 with TRBJ2-1; the match to TRBD2 covers 15 bases. V shed 4 bases and J 7 bases; nucleotides not matched to a gene: 5. CDR1 and CDR2 from the germline V gene are MNHEY and SVGAGI. There are 16 residues in the CDR3. The CDR3 DNA sequence: TGTGCCAGCAGTTGGACTAGCGGGAGGGCCGGGAATGAGCAGTTCTTC. Protein product: CASSWTSGRAGNEQFF.

CDR3: CASSESDPPNTEAFF. CDR3 sequence (DNA): TGTGCCAGCAGTGAATCGGACCCCCCGAACACTGAAGCTTTCTTT. The gene calls are TRBV2 and TRBJ1-1; no clear D. This CDR3 is 15 amino acids long. V was trimmed by 2 bases and J by 1 base, leaving 11 bases between them. Germline CDR1 is SNHLY and CDR2 is FYNNEI.